The clone carrying this T cell receptor beta chain appeared a single time. The antigen remains unidentified. The length of the CDR3 is 10 residues. The germline CDR1 and CDR2 sequences are MDHEN and SYDVKM. Trimming pared 8 bases from V and 5 bases from J, leaving 7 bases between. The data were taken from a study of post-analysis software for immune sequencing data. Across the study: The disease courses spanned relapsing-remitting, secondary progressive and progressive-relapsing forms of multiple sclerosis. General study points: A significant reduction in normalized Chao1 diversity was observed in multiple sclerosis patients versus controls. Under F measure analysis, samples from one preparation batch co-clustered strongly. About five TRBV segments, including TRBV5-6, TRBV5-1 and TRBV20-1, were more frequent in patients than controls.

TCR beta cDNA libraries had unique molecular identifiers. Via MiXCR, TCRdb re-called the PCR reads, giving one row per CDR3 protein. The sample yields roughly 430,000 distinct CDR3 sequences, about 39% seen once. The sample comprised blood. The receptor was isolated from a girl aged 2 to 10 with multiple sclerosis. The J gene is TRBJ2-7, the V gene TRBV28; D is uncertain. CDR3 sequence (DNA): TGTGCCAGCCAGGACCACGAGCAGTACTTC. Translation: CASQDHEQYF.